The clone carrying this T cell receptor (beta chain) showed up many times. Its antigen is unidentified. V lost 6 bases and J lost 8, with 22 bases in between. There are 15 residues in the CDR3. These data originate in a study of neurological immune-mediated disorders. Findings of the study overall: The expanded clones of different subjects shared no CDR3 amino acid sequences (suggesting private repertoires in all groups).

Using its own MiXCR run on the 5' RACE reads, TCRdb lists one record per CDR3 protein. The sample has tens of thousands of distinct CDR3 sequences; less than 5.5% are singletons. The chain is built from TRBV12-3 or TRBV12-4 and TRBJ1-2; TRBD1 might be the D (5 bases). Sequenced sample: PBMCs. The receptor was derived from a man aged 25 to 40 with multiple sclerosis. The CDR3 here is CASRPGGRLTWGYTF. In nucleotides, the CDR3 is TGTGCCAGCAGGCCGGGGGGTAGATTGACATGGGGCTACACCTTC.